These 9 T cell receptor beta chains share one sample of origin, sequenced in a study of graft-versus-host responses after intestinal transplantation. Tissue processing of the graft released intraepithelial and lamina propria lymphocytes from it. Here immunoSEQ multiplex PCR was the method, and the copy in TCRdb shows in-frame clones only, minus some. The table includes about 11,000 clones, under 85% detected once. The material was ileum tissue, obtained 23 days after intestinal transplant. The source is a human patient who received an intestinal transplant, so some T cells may come from the graft donor.

This clone has a single count. The chain carries TRBV9 and TRBJ2-1; tentatively, D is TRBD1 (5 bases). There are 16 residues in the CDR3. The germline gives CDR1 SGDLS, CDR2 YYNGEE. V was pared by 0 bases and J by 9 bases, with 19 bases between. Here the CDR3 reads CASSVDHAQGASEQFF. DNA of the CDR3: TGTGCCAGCAGCGTAGATCACGCCCAAGGGGCAAGTGAGCAGTTCTTC.

The rearrangement joins TRBV7-8 to TRBJ2-2; D possibly corresponds to TRBD2 (6 bases). Germline V gene lookup returns CDR1 SGHVS and CDR2 FQNEAQ. The length of the CDR3 is 16 residues. Trimming pared 5 bases from V and 6 bases from J, leaving 19 bases between. The CDR3 DNA sequence: TGTGCCAGCAGCCGGGCCGGGACGTGGGAGGCCGGGGAGCTGTTTTTT. Protein product: CASSRAGTWEAGELFF.

This clone was observed once. The chain links TRBV18 to TRBJ1-2; unclear D gene. The germline V gene encodes CDR1 KGHSH and CDR2 LQKENI. The CDR3 loop spans 13 amino acids. Trimming removed 3 bases at V and 0 bases at J, with 5 bases between. DNA for the CDR3: TGTGCCAGCTCACCCGCGGCTAACTATGGCTACACCTTC. This codes for CASSPAANYGYTF.

The rearrangement joins TRBV27 to TRBJ1-4; a possible D gene is TRBD1 (5 bases). The CDR3 loop spans 16 amino acids. V was clipped by 6 bases and J by 4 bases, with 18 bases between them. Germline V lookup: CDR1 MNHEY, CDR2 SMNVEV (reference sequence). The CDR3 loop reads CASRPYPGKSNEKLFF. DNA for the CDR3: TGTGCCAGCAGACCTTATCCAGGGAAGAGTAATGAAAAACTGTTTTTT.

This clone was seen once. The chain recombines TRBV7-3 with TRBJ1-5; D gene ambiguous. CDR3 size: 12 residues. Germline V lookup: CDR1 SGHTA, CDR2 FQGTGA. Trimming removed 5 bases at V and 6 bases at J, with 8 bases between. The CDR3 loop is CASSPDFQPQHF. The CDR3 DNA reads as TGTGCCAGCAGCCCCGACTTTCAGCCCCAGCATTTT.

The chain uses TRBV28 and TRBJ1-5; D unclear. In germline, CDR1 is MDHEN, CDR2 SYDVKM. This CDR3 has 16 amino acids. Trimming pared 4 bases from V and 0 bases from J, leaving 13 bases between. The CDR3 loop is CASSSPGSDSNQPQHF. The CDR3 DNA reads as TGTGCCAGCAGTTCTCCGGGCTCAGATAGCAATCAGCCCCAGCATTTT. Supplemented by reference TRBV28 and TRBJ1-5, the full variable domain reads DVKVTQSSRYLVKRTGEKVFLECVQDMDHENMFWYRQDPGLGLRLIYFSYDVKMKEKGDIPEGYSVSREKKERFSLILESASTNQTSMYLCASSSPGSDSNQPQHFGDGTRLSIL.

This clone was picked up one time. The chain combines TRBV14 with TRBJ2-5; D remains unclear. Germline V CDR1 and CDR2: SGHDN, FVKESK. V dropped 1 base and J dropped 5 bases, with 2 bases sitting between them. This CDR3 contains 11 residues. CDR3 DNA sequence: TGTGCCAGCAGCCAAGTGGAGACCCAGTACTTC. Amino acid sequence: CASSQVETQYF.

The rearrangement joins TRBV10-1 to TRBJ2-1; 14 nucleotides line up with TRBD2. J was trimmed by 3 bases and V by 3 bases; bases with no gene match: 4. The germline CDR1 and CDR2 sequences are WNHNN and SYGVQD (reference sequence). The CDR3 loop spans 17 amino acids. This CDR3 reads CASSDGTSGSCYNEQFF. The CDR3 DNA sequence: TGCGCCAGCAGTGACGGGACTAGCGGGAGTTGCTACAATGAGCAGTTCTTC.

This clone was seen only a few times. The chain is built from TRBV9 and TRBJ1-5; D is unresolved. V was cut by 0 bases and J by 0 bases, with 7 bases left in between. CDR1 is SGDLS, CDR2 YYNGEE, per germline. CDR3 length equals 15 residues. The CDR3 DNA follows: TGTGCCAGCAGCGTAGGAGGGAATAGCAATCAGCCCCAGCATTTT. This translates into CASSVGGNSNQPQHF.